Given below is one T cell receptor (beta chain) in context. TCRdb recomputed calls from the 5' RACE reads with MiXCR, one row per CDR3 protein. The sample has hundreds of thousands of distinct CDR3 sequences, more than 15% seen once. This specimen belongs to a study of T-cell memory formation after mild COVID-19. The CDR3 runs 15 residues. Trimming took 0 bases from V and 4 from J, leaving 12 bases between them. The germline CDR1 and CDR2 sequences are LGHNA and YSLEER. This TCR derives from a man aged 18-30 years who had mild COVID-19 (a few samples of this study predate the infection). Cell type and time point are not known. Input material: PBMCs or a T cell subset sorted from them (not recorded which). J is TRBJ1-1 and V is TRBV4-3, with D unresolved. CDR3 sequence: CASSQEGSRSTEAFF. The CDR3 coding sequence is TGCGCCAGCAGCCAAGAAGGAAGTCGGAGCACTGAAGCTTTCTTT.